The following is a T cell receptor (beta chain) sequence with its context. This receptor's antigen is unknown. One base away there is no much larger clone; base qualities are not given. The entry originates in a study of cytomegalovirus exposure and HLA in healthy donors (dated by TCRdb to about 2017). Regarding the research as a whole: An earlier analysis of roughly 570 of the donors reported approximately 280 Gb of sequence data and some 110 million unique TCR beta sequences obtained from approximately 180 million T cells. Approximately 310 gigabases of sequencing data and 70 million to 100 million unique TCR sequences were included in an early release covering under 650 HLA-typed donors. Of the roughly 400 genotyped donors, 65% to 90% were placed in the genetic ancestry cluster associated with self-reported Caucasian donors. The study was designed to test whether signatures of past pathogen exposure could be identified by cataloging public T cell receptors. The study used immunosequencing to profile the T cell repertoires of more than 650 subjects and linked those repertoires to cytomegalovirus serostatus. In addition to the first cohort of hundreds of subjects, a separate validation cohort of about 120 different subjects was used. High-throughput TCR immunosequencing, statistical association of individual TCRs with disease status, and machine learning were combined to predict cytomegalovirus infection status. In a later analysis, previously published TCR beta repertoires from 666 donors were re-analyzed and high-resolution HLA genotyping was added so that TCR occurrence patterns could be studied. Rather than drawing on any new phenotypic data, the later analysis identified candidate immune exposures from TCR beta sequences and the way those sequences occurred across donors. An earlier analysis of 587 of the donors used high-throughput TCR beta sequencing to judge whether each TCR beta V gene segment behaved as functional or pseudogenic. Alongside the repertoire data, information on donor age, sex, ethnicity and CMV serostatus was compiled. In a later genetic analysis, genome-wide SNP genotypes for 398 of the 666 donors were used, and that subset was treated as a discovery cohort. All discovery cohort repertoires had been generated on a single sequencing platform. Class I and class II HLA loci were covered by the typing at four-digit resolution. Typing coverage differed by locus: A, B, C, DRB1 and DQB1 were typed in roughly 620-630 donors, DQA1 in approximately 520, DPA1 in nearly 610, and DPB1 in around 490. Roughly five DR-DQ haplotypes were handled as single units for association and clustering because linkage in the cohort was strong. Across about 380 genotyped donors of the cohort, an average of about 250,000 unique TCR beta nucleotide sequences per donor were sequenced, and about a sixth of those sequences were non-productive.

Library method: the immunoSEQ multiplex PCR assay. A mixture of 60 forward primers for TCR Vbeta segments and 13 reverse primers for TCR Jbeta segments was used in the multiplex PCR. Amplification of the CDR3 region of rearranged TCR beta genes was performed with a multiplex PCR assay on genomic DNA. On the Illumina HiSeq System, the amplified TCR beta libraries were sequenced as 87-base-pair reads. Per the source publication's procedure: Across the 640 or so repertoires, a later analysis counted tens of millions of unique TCR beta chains, about 10 million of which were shared by at least two donors. To remove PCR and sequencing errors, raw reads were error-corrected and collapsed into unique sequences using a nearest-neighbor algorithm that merged closely related sequences. CDR3 sequences were aligned to IMGT reference sequences to assign V, D and J gene segments. Each retained sequence needed at least a six-nucleotide match to both a V gene segment and a J gene segment. Rearrangements were classified as productive when the CDR3 lacked stop codons and remained in frame with V and J, and all other rearrangements were classified as non-productive. Following IMGT convention, CDR3 was defined as the stretch from the second conserved V-encoded cysteine up to the conserved J-encoded phenylalanine. The earlier analysis of 587 of the donors excluded any sequence lacking an unambiguous match to a single V gene segment. In an earlier analysis of 587 of the donors, a V segment was called functional when productive rearrangements were above 56.7%, and segregating when the standard deviation between donors exceeded 5%. A statistical classification framework was built for diagnosing cytomegalovirus status from the catalog of TCR beta chain sequences. A later analysis assigned V and J genes by comparing TCR nucleotide sequences with IMGT/GENE-DB human TR gene sequences. Using the TCRdist pipeline, a later analysis assigned CDR3 sequences along with most-parsimonious VDJ recombination scenarios. A later analysis defined each TCR beta chain by its CDR3 amino acid sequence plus V-gene family, and excluded reads lacking a unique V-gene family. To address suspected cross-contamination and a sequencing artifact, a later analysis removed 550 to 750 highly shared, low-generation-probability nucleotide sequences. In a later analysis, a clonal expansion index was calculated for each public chain from normalized within-repertoire ranks of inferred template counts. A later analysis computed generation probabilities with a VDJ recombination model fitted to out-of-frame rearrangements, and checked the results against IGoR. In a later analysis, hypergeometric tests were used to score TCR-TCR, TCR-HLA and TCR-CMV co-occurrence, with a repertoire-size bias correction applied to TCR pairs. In a later analysis, false discovery rates were estimated by permuting HLA or CMV assignments 20 times. A later analysis grouped co-occurring TCRs with DBSCAN, adding TCRdist sequence similarity when clustering within HLA-allele-positive subsets. Repertoires with fewer than 30,000 or more than 120,000 public chains were left out of co-occurrence clustering, as were five repertoires with anomalous nucleotide sharing. This is the immuneACCESS table as TCRdb keeps it, with only in-frame sequences that have V and J called. A part of the clones is gone; compared with another copy, unresolved V genes explain less than half, and the rest is unexplained. V and J calls and clone size come straight from that table; D and trimming were deduced from the DNA. Within this sample are some 100,000 clones, with roughly four fifths of them counted one time only. The ten largest clones represent 12% to 15% of the sample.

The cohort was made up of 650 to 700 healthy bone marrow donors. At the time of sampling, all cohort members were nominally healthy, though unrecorded immune exposures were likely present. The donor tested CMV seropositive and was one of the 289 seropositive cohort members. Every donor gave a peripheral blood sample, and the peripheral blood mononuclear cells from that sample were used for TCR beta sequencing. Genomic DNA was extracted from the blood cell samples with the Qiagen DNeasy Blood Extraction Kit. The CDR3 goes from the cysteine to the phenylalanine over 15 residues. Only the CDR3 part of the read is kept: 45 bases, read in frame from the first base. V is cut back by 8 bases and J by 3 bases, with 5 bases in the junction unmatched. The germline V gene specifies MNHNS as CDR1 and SASEGT as CDR2. Points the paper makes about the study in general: In a later analysis, HLA-associated TCR beta chains were found to be more clonally expanded and to have lower generation probabilities than equally common non-associated chains. Correlated functional status among segregating V segments might be attributable to linkage disequilibrium, but an unknown experimental factor could not be ruled out. For the cohort, immune exposure information was limited to CMV serostatus. Compared with the 666-donor mean, donors in an Asian-associated ancestry cluster had fewer N-insertions in productive TCRs, according to a later genetic analysis. Seventeen rarely observed V segments, including chromosome 9 orphons, were excluded from the earlier analysis of about 600 of the donors because counts were too low. The authors suggested that the approach could potentially be generalized to other disease states and immunological phenotypes. A further reported finding was that TCR beta sequences accurately predicted the HLA-A and HLA-B alleles for most subjects in the first cohort. In the study, around 150 TCR beta chains were listed as associated with cytomegalovirus. In an earlier analysis of approximately 590 of the donors, most TCR beta V segments appeared in productive rearrangements about 87% or about 30% of the time, broadly matching IMGT annotations. In vitro tests confirmed that three of the cytomegalovirus-associated TCR beta chains recognize cytomegalovirus antigens. Most TCR sequences were seen in very few donors, while some public TCRs were found in many individuals. In this cohort, only TCR beta chains were sequenced, and detectable features were limited by the absence of alpha or paired-chain data. A later analysis found that TCR association rates varied across HLA loci, with DRB1 alleles showing the most associated TCRs and HLA-C alleles the fewest. When HLA alleles, especially DR and DQ, strongly co-occurred, attributing TCR associations to individual alleles was difficult. A cluster of highly shared sequence variants was judged likely to represent a technical artifact of the sequencing pipeline. Specific HLA alleles were associated with 15,000 to 20,000 TCR beta sequences at a false discovery rate of 0.05 in a later analysis. According to a later analysis, most CMV-associated TCR beta chains appeared to be HLA-restricted, and the HLA associations seemed to be driven largely by CMV exposure. In both the original and validation cohorts, the classifier was reported to diagnose cytomegalovirus status with high specificity and sensitivity. A later genetic analysis associated a missense DCLRE1C variant with V-gene and J-gene trimming of TCR beta chains, and an independent cohort replicated the association. Presence/absence analyses assumed roughly uniform sequencing depth across donors, an assumption that may not hold. A later analysis reported that several top co-occurrence clusters appeared linked to parvovirus B19, influenza, CMV and Epstein-Barr virus. Because some donors lacked HLA typing at each locus, the association tests relied only on the typed subset. Because the 87-base-pair reads could not distinguish some IMGT-functional V segments, including TRBV6-2 and TRBV6-3, those segments were excluded.

This sequence uses TRBV6-1 and TRBJ2-2, with 11 bases aligning to TRBD2. The sequencing input was PBMCs. The receptor was isolated from a male donor in good health and CMV-seropositive. The CDR3 reads as follows: CASPSGGPDTGELFF. The bases read TGTGCCAGCCCTAGCGGGGGGCCCGACACCGGGGAGCTGTTTTTT.